The T cell receptor (beta chain) described here comes from a study of T-cell reconstitution after alpha-beta-depleted transplantation in children. Preparation of the TCRbeta library involved a method that used unique molecular identifiers. TCRdb analysed the PCR reads with MiXCR anew, one entry per CDR3 protein. This table holds approximately 400,000 distinct CDR3 sequences, around 15% found once. This clonotype has just a few counts. The sequencing used PBMCs, mostly from graft donor cells, collected 360 days after TCRalphabeta/CD19-depleted stem cell transplant. This TCR came from a boy in the first two years of life who had a stem cell transplant for Wiskott-Aldrich syndrome, so the T cells may come from the graft donor.

This CDR3 reads CASRTWTEETQYF. The CDR3 DNA follows: TGTGCCAGCCGGACATGGACGGAAGAGACCCAGTACTTC. The V gene is TRBV2, the J gene TRBJ2-5; maybe TRBD1 (5 bases). The V end was cut by 8 bases, the J end by 3 bases, with 13 bases between. Germline assignment: CDR1 SNHLY and CDR2 FYNNEI. This CDR3 is 13 amino acids long.